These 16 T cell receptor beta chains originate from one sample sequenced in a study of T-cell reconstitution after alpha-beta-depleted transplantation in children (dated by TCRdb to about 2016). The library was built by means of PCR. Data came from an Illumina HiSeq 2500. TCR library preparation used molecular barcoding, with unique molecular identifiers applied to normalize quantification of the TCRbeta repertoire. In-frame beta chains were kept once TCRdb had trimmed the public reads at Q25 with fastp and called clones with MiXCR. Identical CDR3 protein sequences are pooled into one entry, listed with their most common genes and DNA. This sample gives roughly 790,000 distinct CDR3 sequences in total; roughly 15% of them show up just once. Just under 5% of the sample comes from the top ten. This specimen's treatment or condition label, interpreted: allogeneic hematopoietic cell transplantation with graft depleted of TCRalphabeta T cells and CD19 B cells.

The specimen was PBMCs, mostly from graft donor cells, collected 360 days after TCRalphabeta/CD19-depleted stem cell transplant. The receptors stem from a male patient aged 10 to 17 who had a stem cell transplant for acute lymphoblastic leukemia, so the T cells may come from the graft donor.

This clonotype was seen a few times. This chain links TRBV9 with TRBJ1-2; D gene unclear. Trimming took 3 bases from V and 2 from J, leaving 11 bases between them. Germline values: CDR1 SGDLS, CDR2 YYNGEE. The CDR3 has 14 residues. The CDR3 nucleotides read TGTGCCAGCAGCGGGGGTAACGGAAACTATGGCTACACCTTC. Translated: CASSGGNGNYGYTF.

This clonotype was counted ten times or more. CDR3 coding DNA: TGCGCCAGCAGTGAGTCGACTCGCGGGCTAGCGGTACTCCCGTACCAAGAGACCCAGTACTTC. Translated, it gives CASSESTRGLAVLPYQETQYF. The chain employs TRBV10-1 and TRBJ2-5; 7 positions agree with TRBD2. The CDR3 loop spans 21 amino acids. The germline V gene has CDR1 WNHNN and CDR2 SYGVQD (reference sequence). The trim removed 0 bases at V and 0 bases at J, leaving 19 bases unmatched.

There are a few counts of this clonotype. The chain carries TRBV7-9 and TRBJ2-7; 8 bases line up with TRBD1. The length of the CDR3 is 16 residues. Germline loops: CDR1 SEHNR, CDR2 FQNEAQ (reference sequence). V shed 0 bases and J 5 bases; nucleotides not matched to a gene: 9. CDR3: CASSLAPDRAVNEQYF. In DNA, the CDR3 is TGTGCCAGCAGCTTAGCCCCGGACAGGGCGGTGAACGAGCAGTACTTC. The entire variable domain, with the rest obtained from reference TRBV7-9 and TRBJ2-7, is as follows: DTGVSQNPRHKITKRGQNVTFRCDPISEHNRLYWYRQTLGQGPEFLTYFQNEAQLEKSRLLSDRFSAERPKGSFSTLEIQRTEQGDSAMYLCASSLAPDRAVNEQYFGPGTRLTVT.

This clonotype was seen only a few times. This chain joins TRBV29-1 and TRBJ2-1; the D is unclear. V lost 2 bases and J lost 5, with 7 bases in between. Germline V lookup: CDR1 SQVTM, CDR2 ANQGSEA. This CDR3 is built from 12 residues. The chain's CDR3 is CSVEYVDNEQFF. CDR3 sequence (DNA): TGCAGCGTTGAATACGTCGACAATGAGCAGTTCTTC.

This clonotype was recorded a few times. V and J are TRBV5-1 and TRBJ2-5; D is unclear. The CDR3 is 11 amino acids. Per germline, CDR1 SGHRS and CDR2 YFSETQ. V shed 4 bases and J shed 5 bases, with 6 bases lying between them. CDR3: CASSRVETQYF. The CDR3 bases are TGCGCCAGCAGCCGCGTTGAGACCCAGTACTTC.

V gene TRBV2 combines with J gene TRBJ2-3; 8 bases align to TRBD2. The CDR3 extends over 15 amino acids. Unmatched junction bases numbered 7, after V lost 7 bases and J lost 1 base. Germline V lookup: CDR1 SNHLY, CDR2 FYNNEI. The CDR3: CASKRSGARTDTQYF. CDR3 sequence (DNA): TGTGCCAGCAAGCGTAGCGGGGCCCGCACAGATACGCAGTATTTT.

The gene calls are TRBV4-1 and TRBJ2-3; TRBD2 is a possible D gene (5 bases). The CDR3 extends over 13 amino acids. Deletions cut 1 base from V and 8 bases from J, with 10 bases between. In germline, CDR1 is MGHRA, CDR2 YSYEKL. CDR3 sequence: CASSQGSAVTQYF. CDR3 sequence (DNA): TGCGCCAGCAGCCAAGGTTCAGCGGTTACGCAGTATTTT.

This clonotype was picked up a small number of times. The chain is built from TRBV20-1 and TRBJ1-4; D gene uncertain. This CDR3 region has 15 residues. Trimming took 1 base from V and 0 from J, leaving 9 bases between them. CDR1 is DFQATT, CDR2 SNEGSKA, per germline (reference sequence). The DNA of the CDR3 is TGCAGTGCTAGAGTACGGGGAGCAACTAATGAAAAACTGTTTTTT. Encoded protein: CSARVRGATNEKLFF.

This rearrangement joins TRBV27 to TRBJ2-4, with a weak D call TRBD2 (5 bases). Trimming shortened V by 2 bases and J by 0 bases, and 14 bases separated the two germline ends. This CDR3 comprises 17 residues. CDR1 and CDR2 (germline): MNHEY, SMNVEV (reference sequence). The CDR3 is CASSLKPGILAKNIQYF. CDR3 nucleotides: TGTGCCAGCAGTTTAAAGCCGGGGATCCTAGCCAAAAACATTCAGTACTTC.

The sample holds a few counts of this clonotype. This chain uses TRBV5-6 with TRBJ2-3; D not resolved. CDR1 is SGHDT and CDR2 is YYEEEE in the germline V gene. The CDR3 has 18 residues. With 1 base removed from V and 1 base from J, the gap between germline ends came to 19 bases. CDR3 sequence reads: CASSLIGYRAYGTDTQYF. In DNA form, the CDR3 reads TGTGCCAGCAGCTTGATCGGGTACCGGGCCTACGGCACAGATACGCAGTATTTT.

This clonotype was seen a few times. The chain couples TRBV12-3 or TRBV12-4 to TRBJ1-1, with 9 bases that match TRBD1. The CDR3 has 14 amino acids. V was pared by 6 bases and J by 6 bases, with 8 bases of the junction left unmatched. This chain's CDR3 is CASRPGQGMSEAFF. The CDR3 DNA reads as TGTGCCAGCAGGCCAGGACAGGGGATGTCTGAAGCTTTCTTT.

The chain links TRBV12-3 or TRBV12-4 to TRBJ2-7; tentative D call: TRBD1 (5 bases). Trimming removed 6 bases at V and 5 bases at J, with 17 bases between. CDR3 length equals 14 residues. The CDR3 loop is CASRLGPGLHEQYF. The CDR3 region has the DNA TGTGCCAGCAGGCTGGGGCCTGGTTTACACGAGCAGTACTTC.

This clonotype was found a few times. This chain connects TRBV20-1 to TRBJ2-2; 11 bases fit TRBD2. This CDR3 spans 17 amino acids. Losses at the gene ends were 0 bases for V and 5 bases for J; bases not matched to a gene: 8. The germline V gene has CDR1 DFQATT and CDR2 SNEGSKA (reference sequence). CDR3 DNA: TGCAGTGCTAGAGATGGGCTAGCGGGAGGAATAACCGGGGAGCTGTTTTTT. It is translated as CSARDGLAGGITGELFF.

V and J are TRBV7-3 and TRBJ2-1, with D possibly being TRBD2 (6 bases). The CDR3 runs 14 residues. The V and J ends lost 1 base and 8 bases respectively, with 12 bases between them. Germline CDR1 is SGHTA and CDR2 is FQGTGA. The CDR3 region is CASSLNGGSDEQFF. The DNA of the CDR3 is TGTGCCAGCAGCTTAAATGGGGGGAGTGATGAGCAGTTCTTC.

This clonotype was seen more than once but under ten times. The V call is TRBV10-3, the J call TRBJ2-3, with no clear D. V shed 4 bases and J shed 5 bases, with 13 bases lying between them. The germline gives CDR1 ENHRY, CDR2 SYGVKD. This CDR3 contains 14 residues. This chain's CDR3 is CAISGPGLEDTQYF. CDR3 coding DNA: TGTGCCATCAGTGGTCCCGGTCTCGAAGATACGCAGTATTTT.

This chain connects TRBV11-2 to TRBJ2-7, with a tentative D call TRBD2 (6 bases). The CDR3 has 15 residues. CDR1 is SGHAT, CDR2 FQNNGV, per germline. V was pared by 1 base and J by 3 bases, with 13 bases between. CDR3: CASSLVGGASYEQYF. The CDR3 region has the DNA TGTGCCAGCAGCTTAGTGGGGGGAGCAAGCTACGAGCAGTACTTC.